The clone carrying this TCR beta chain has ten or more counts. RNA transcripts served as template for amplifying TCR beta CDR3 sequences. First-round RT-PCR employed HTBI primers, with a second-round multiplex PCR after it. TCRdb recomputed calls from the multiplex PCR reads with MiXCR, one row per CDR3 protein. The sample holds under 800,000 distinct CDR3 sequences, over 20% seen once. Aged 18 to 65, hyperthyroidism patients had been newly diagnosed, with under 2 months' duration. The sample comes from a study of Graves' ophthalmopathy and Graves' hyperthyroidism. This CDR3 comprises 14 residues. Trimming pared 3 bases from V and 6 bases from J, leaving 14 bases between. CDR1 and CDR2 (germline): LGHNA, YNFKEQ.

The V gene is TRBV4-2, the J gene TRBJ1-1; D might be TRBD1 (6 bases). This sequence originates from a woman between 18 and 30 years old with stable Graves' hyperthyroidism. Some clones in this sample may be carry-over from other donors' samples. The sample taken for sequencing was peripheral blood. The CDR3 DNA sequence: TGTGCCAGCAGCCATCAACTGGGGGGGCCTGAAGCTTTCTTT. Protein product: CASSHQLGGPEAFF.